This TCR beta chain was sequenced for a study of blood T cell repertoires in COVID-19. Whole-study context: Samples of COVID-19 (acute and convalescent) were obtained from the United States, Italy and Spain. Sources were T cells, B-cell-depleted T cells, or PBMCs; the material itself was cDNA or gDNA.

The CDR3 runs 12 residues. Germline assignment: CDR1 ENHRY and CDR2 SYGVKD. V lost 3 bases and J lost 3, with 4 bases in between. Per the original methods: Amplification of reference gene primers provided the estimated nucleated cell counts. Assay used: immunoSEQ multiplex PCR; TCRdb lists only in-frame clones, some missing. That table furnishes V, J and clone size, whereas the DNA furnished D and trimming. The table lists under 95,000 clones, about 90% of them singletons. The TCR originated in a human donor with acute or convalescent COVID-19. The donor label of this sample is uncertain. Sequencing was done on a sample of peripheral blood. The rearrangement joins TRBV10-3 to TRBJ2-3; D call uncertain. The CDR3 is CAISDRTDTQYF. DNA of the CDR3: TGTGCCATCAGTGATCGGACAGATACGCAGTATTTT.